The 20 T cell receptor beta chains listed next were all sequenced from one sample in a study of blood T cells in healthy people across ages (dated by TCRdb to about 2015). Library preparation employed 5' RACE. A second PCR of about 6 to 11 cycles was run with a J-beta primer mix and a sample-barcoded 5' primer. Using fastp trimming at Q25 and MiXCR clonotype assembly, TCRdb reanalyzed the public sequencing data and kept in-frame beta chains. Every entry covers one CDR3 protein and lists the most common genes and DNA from its rows. This sample gives around 2 million distinct CDR3 sequences in total; 30% to 40% of them show up just once. The top ten hold about 21% of the sample. Material: blood. These TCRs come from a human donor in good health.

This clonotype was found a few times. The CDR3 coding sequence is TGCAGTGTTTGGACAGGGGGCCAAGAGACCCAGTACTTC. Encoded protein: CSVWTGGQETQYF. J is TRBJ2-5 and V is TRBV20-1, with TRBD1 identical over 10 bases. Germline V gives CDR1 DFQATT, CDR2 SNEGSKA (reference sequence). V shed 7 bases, J shed 1 base, and the junction held 3 bases outside the gene matches. The CDR3 is 13 amino acids.

The genes are TRBV4-1 and TRBJ2-1; TRBD1 aligns across 7 bases. This CDR3 has 16 residues. V trimming: 4 bases; J trimming: 2 bases; junction bases outside the gene matches: 8. The germline V gene encodes CDR1 MGHRA and CDR2 YSYEKL. CDR3 sequence: CASSPQTTGAYNEQFF. In nucleotides, the CDR3 is TGCGCCAGCAGCCCACAGACTACAGGGGCCTACAATGAGCAGTTCTTC.

The chain carries TRBV7-9 and TRBJ2-1, with 7 bases aligning to TRBD1. V lost 3 bases, J lost 7 bases, and 9 bases stayed unmatched. Germline V lookup: CDR1 SEHNR, CDR2 FQNEAQ (reference sequence). This CDR3 contains 15 residues. This CDR3 reads CASSFLRTGKNEQFF. The CDR3 DNA reads as TGTGCCAGCAGCTTTCTCCGGACAGGAAAGAATGAGCAGTTCTTC.

This clonotype was counted between two and nine times. The chain is built from TRBV29-1 and TRBJ2-1; D possibly corresponds to TRBD1 (6 bases). Germline CDR1 SQVTM, CDR2 ANQGSEA. V dropped 2 bases and J dropped 0 bases, with 14 bases sitting between them. This CDR3 has 16 residues. The CDR3 DNA reads as TGCAGCGTTGAACGTGCCGACAGGTACTCCTACAATGAGCAGTTCTTC. Translated: CSVERADRYSYNEQFF.

On this clonotype itself: The junction differs from germline at one of its ends, possibly a read error. The chain combines TRBV4-3 with TRBJ2-1, with 7 bases that match TRBD1. The CDR3 runs to 15 residues. Germline loops: CDR1 LGHNA, CDR2 YSLEER. CDR3 nucleotide sequence: TGCGCCAGCAGCCAGCTCAGGGGACAGTACAAGGAGCAGTTCTTC. It is translated as CASSQLRGQYKEQFF.

The rearrangement uses TRBV7-9 and TRBJ2-7; D is possibly TRBD2 (7 bases). Germline V CDR1 and CDR2: SEHNR, FQNEAQ (reference sequence). The V end was cut by 3 bases, the J end by 7 bases, with 19 bases between. The CDR3 covers 15 residues. The CDR3: CASSFSGGGYNEQYF. CDR3 sequence (DNA): TGTGCCAGCAGCTTTAGTGGGGGGGGCTACAATGAGCAGTACTTC. Combining the CDR3 with reference TRBV7-9 and TRBJ2-7 gives the whole variable domain DTGVSQNPRHKITKRGQNVTFRCDPISEHNRLYWYRQTLGQGPEFLTYFQNEAQLEKSRLLSDRFSAERPKGSFSTLEIQRTEQGDSAMYLCASSFSGGGYNEQYFGPGTRLTVT.

To note about this clonotype: The junction does not match germline at one end; this may be a read error. V and J are TRBV10-2 and TRBJ2-7, with 7 nucleotides matching TRBD2. The CDR3 has 15 amino acids. Germline values: CDR1 WSHSY, CDR2 SAAADI. CDR3 nucleotide sequence: TGCGCCAGCAGTGGGCCCGGGCTAGCGGACTACGGGCAGTACTTC. Translation gives CASSGPGLADYGQYF.

The chain is built from TRBV20-1 and TRBJ1-1; D gene ambiguous. This CDR3 comprises 11 residues. Looked up from germline, CDR1 is DFQATT and CDR2 is SNEGSKA (reference sequence). The V and J ends lost 8 bases and 4 bases respectively, with 11 bases between them. CDR3 bases: TGCAGTCAAATGGGCGTCACTGAAGCTTTCTTT. It translates to CSQMGVTEAFF.

The V call is TRBV28, the J call TRBJ1-5; TRBD1 agrees at 7 bases. V gave up 3 bases and J gave up 5 bases; unmatched junction bases: 10. There are 16 residues in the CDR3. Germline V gives CDR1 MDHEN, CDR2 SYDVKM. For the CDR3, the DNA is TGTGCCAGCAGTTTGGGCAGGGGGTCGGGTTATCAGCCCCAGCATTTT. This translates into CASSLGRGSGYQPQHF. Full variable domain (missing parts from reference TRBV28 and TRBJ1-5): DVKVTQSSRYLVKRTGEKVFLECVQDMDHENMFWYRQDPGLGLRLIYFSYDVKMKEKGDIPEGYSVSREKKERFSLILESASTNQTSMYLCASSLGRGSGYQPQHFGDGTRLSIL.

The J gene is TRBJ1-2, the V gene TRBV30; tentative D call: TRBD1 (6 bases). The CDR3 covers 16 residues. Germline V gene sequence: CDR1 GTSNPN, CDR2 SVGIG (reference sequence). Trimming cost V 0 bases and J 4 bases, with 18 bases left between them. This chain's CDR3 is CAWSVRSGGLAYGYTF. DNA for the CDR3: TGTGCCTGGAGTGTACGTTCCGGGGGCCTAGCCTATGGCTACACCTTC.

Concerning this clonotype itself: The junction departs from germline at one end; a sequencing error may be responsible. J is TRBJ1-6 and V is TRBV12-3 or TRBV12-4; perhaps TRBD1 as D (6 bases). CDR3 size: 14 residues. The CDR3 DNA reads as TGTGCCGGCAGTCTTGGACAGCCTAATTCACCCCTCCACTTT. The encoded protein is CAGSLGQPNSPLHF.

This clonotype came up once. The genes are TRBV5-1 and TRBJ2-5, with D maybe TRBD1 (5 bases). Trimming pared 1 base from V and 11 bases from J, leaving 18 bases between. Germline assignment: CDR1 SGHRS and CDR2 YFSETQ. This CDR3 is built from 14 residues. In nucleotides, the CDR3 is TGCGCCAGCAGCTTGCATCGGCAGGGTGGTGAGCAGTACTTC. It codes for CASSLHRQGGEQYF.

The table lists this clonotype with a few counts. CDR3: CSVEDPGLGTEAFF. The CDR3 DNA sequence: TGCAGCGTTGAAGATCCTGGGTTGGGCACTGAAGCTTTCTTT. The chain is built from TRBV29-1 and TRBJ1-1; D gene ambiguous. V was clipped by 0 bases and J by 4 bases, with 12 bases between them. Per the germline V gene, CDR1 is SQVTM and CDR2 is ANQGSEA. The CDR3 runs to 14 residues.

This sequence joins TRBV11-1 and TRBJ2-5; D remains unclear. CDR1 and CDR2 from the germline V gene are SGHAT and FQDESV (reference sequence). The ends were cut back, 0 bases at V and 1 base at J, with 12 bases in the middle. This CDR3 contains 16 residues. The CDR3 spells CASSLAPMGSQETQYF. The DNA for the CDR3 is TGTGCCAGCAGCTTAGCGCCCATGGGATCCCAAGAGACCCAGTACTTC.

This clonotype appeared a few times. The V gene is TRBV6-5, the J gene TRBJ1-1; D is unclear. There are 16 residues in the CDR3. The V end lost 6 bases, the J end lost 0 bases, and 17 bases lay between the germline ends. Germline CDR1 reads MNHEY; CDR2 reads SVGAGI. CDR3 coding DNA: TGTGCCAGCAGGTTTGGGGAAGTTTATATGAACACTGAAGCTTTCTTT. This encodes CASRFGEVYMNTEAFF.

The chain employs TRBV15 and TRBJ1-5; D is uncertain. Trimming stripped 3 bases from V and 2 bases from J, with 8 bases between. There are 14 residues in the CDR3. From germline, CDR1 is LNHNV and CDR2 YYDKDF (reference sequence). Here the CDR3 DNA reads TGTGCCACCAGCAGCCGGAACCGCAATCAGCCCCAGCATTTT. Amino acid sequence: CATSSRNRNQPQHF.

This sequence joins TRBV12-3 or TRBV12-4 and TRBJ1-5; D unresolved. The CDR3 covers 13 residues. Trimming took 7 bases from V and 9 from J, leaving 16 bases between them. The CDR3 DNA is TGTGCCAGCACCGAACGACCCCTAGGGCCCCAGCATTTT. It codes for CASTERPLGPQHF.

The CDR3 loop reads CASSLGSGQDSSYEQYF. For the CDR3, the DNA is TGTGCCAGCAGCTTAGGGAGTGGGCAGGATTCTTCCTACGAGCAGTACTTC. This sequence joins TRBV7-6 and TRBJ2-7; no firm D call. The CDR3 has 17 residues. Germline loops: CDR1 SGHVS, CDR2 FNYEAQ. Trimming cost V 1 base and J 1 base, with 17 bases left between them.

This chain joins TRBV20-1 and TRBJ1-4, with D unclear. CDR1 and CDR2 from the germline V gene are DFQATT and SNEGSKA (reference sequence). V gave up 1 base and J gave up 5 bases, with 11 bases separating them. The CDR3 contains 14 residues. CDR3 amino acids: CSARATAENEKLFF. Here the CDR3 DNA reads TGCAGTGCTAGAGCTACAGCAGAAAATGAAAAACTGTTTTTT.

The sample holds a few counts of this clonotype. V is TRBV7-9 and J is TRBJ2-2; 8 bases are shared with TRBD1. Germline V gene lookup returns CDR1 SEHNR and CDR2 FQNEAQ (reference sequence). This CDR3 region has 13 residues. V dropped 5 bases and J dropped 7; count of bases not matched to a gene: 3. This CDR3 reads CASSPTGVGELFF. CDR3 coding DNA: TGTGCCAGCAGCCCGACAGGGGTCGGGGAGCTGTTTTTT.